Following are 25 T cell receptor beta chains from one sample sequenced in a study of CD8 T cells in Susac syndrome. Reverse transcription of about 0.45 to 1 ug RNA was carried out with random hexamers. In TCRdb, the immunoSEQ multiplex PCR reads were re-called with MiXCR into one record per CDR3 protein. The data show 45,000 to 55,000 distinct CDR3 sequences, 90% to 95% seen once. Sequencing was carried out using CD8+ T cells from PBMCs. The receptors stem from a human donor in good health.

The chain has TRBV7-6 and TRBJ2-7; possible D gene TRBD1, 5 bases. Looked up from germline, CDR1 is SGHVS and CDR2 is FNYEAQ. The CDR3 runs 16 residues. V was pared by 0 bases and J by 2 bases, with 14 bases between. In DNA form, the CDR3 reads TGTGCCAGCAGCTTAGCCCCGGGTCCAGGGACCTACGAGCAGTACTTC. Protein sequence: CASSLAPGPGTYEQYF.

V usage is TRBV13 and J usage is TRBJ2-3; D possibly corresponds to TRBD2 (6 bases). The V gene lost 5 bases and the J gene lost 6 bases, with 18 bases spanning the gap. Germline V gene sequence: CDR1 PRHDT, CDR2 FYEKMQ (reference sequence). The CDR3 is 15 amino acids. In DNA form, the CDR3 reads TGTGCCAGCAGCCCCCCCGGGAGCACCAGGGATACGCAGTATTTT. It codes for CASSPPGSTRDTQYF.

The chain links TRBV3-1 to TRBJ2-1; D not certain. Per germline, CDR1 LGHDT and CDR2 YNNKEL (reference sequence). V shed 6 bases and J shed 5 bases, with 14 bases lying between them. The CDR3 has 14 residues. The CDR3 protein is CASRLGFTNNEQFF. CDR3 bases: TGTGCCAGCAGATTGGGCTTTACCAACAATGAGCAGTTCTTC.

The gene calls are TRBV15 and TRBJ2-5; 8 bases align to TRBD2. J lost 5 bases, V lost 8 bases, and 4 bases had no gene match. Germline CDR1 reads LNHNV; CDR2 reads YYDKDF (reference sequence). The CDR3 runs 12 residues. The CDR3 reads CATEERGETQYF. CDR3 sequence (DNA): TGTGCCACCGAGGAGCGGGGGGAGACCCAGTACTTC. The entire variable domain, with the rest obtained from reference TRBV15 and TRBJ2-5, is as follows: DAMVIQNPRYQVTQFGKPVTLSCSQTLNHNVMYWYQQKSSQAPKLLFHYYDKDFNNEADTPDNFQSRRPNTSFCFLDIRSPGLGDTAMYLCATEERGETQYFGPGTRLLVL.

The chain has TRBV19 and TRBJ2-7; D may correspond to TRBD1 or TRBD2 (6 bases each). V dropped 6 bases and J dropped 3 bases, with 12 bases sitting between them. Germline loops: CDR1 LNHDA, CDR2 SQIVND (reference sequence). The length of the CDR3 is 13 residues. The CDR3 loop is CASSLGGGYEQYF. Written as DNA, the CDR3 is TGTGCCAGTAGCCTCGGAGGGGGCTACGAGCAGTACTTC.

V gene TRBV29-1 combines with J gene TRBJ1-1; D not resolved. Trimming removed 4 bases from V and 8 bases from J, with 8 bases in between. CDR1 and CDR2 from the germline V gene are SQVTM and ANQGSEA. The CDR3 consists of 10 residues. The chain's CDR3 is CSVGKLEAFF. The DNA of the CDR3 is TGCAGCGTTGGGAAGCTGGAAGCTTTCTTT.

This chain uses TRBV27 with TRBJ1-1; D is uncertain. Trimming removed 3 bases from V and 7 bases from J, with 9 bases in between. The CDR3 runs to 12 residues. The germline gives CDR1 MNHEY, CDR2 SMNVEV (reference sequence). Here the CDR3 reads CASSFGGLEAFF. CDR3 bases: TGTGCCAGCAGTTTCGGTGGTCTTGAAGCTTTCTTT.

The V gene is TRBV18, the J gene TRBJ1-2; D possibly corresponds to TRBD1 (6 bases). In germline, CDR1 is KGHSH, CDR2 LQKENI. This CDR3 is built from 15 residues. The V end was cut by 1 base, the J end by 5 bases, with 14 bases between. The CDR3 nucleotides read TGTGCCAGCTCACCACGCGGGGGCAGCGGTTATGGCTACACCTTC. Translation: CASSPRGGSGYGYTF.

The chain carries TRBV12-3 or TRBV12-4 and TRBJ2-7; D may be TRBD1 (5 bases). CDR3 length equals 13 residues. Trimming removed 5 bases at V and 0 bases at J, with 8 bases between. The chain's CDR3 is CASSPGFSYEQYF. The CDR3 nucleotides are TGTGCCAGCAGTCCAGGGTTCTCCTACGAGCAGTACTTC.

The chain links TRBV5-8 to TRBJ1-1; TRBD1 might be the D (5 bases). The CDR3 covers 12 residues. V lost 7 bases and J lost 0, with 7 bases in between. From germline, CDR1 is SGHTS and CDR2 YDEGEE. The CDR3 spells CASGTVNTEAFF. The CDR3 region has the DNA TGTGCCAGCGGGACGGTGAACACTGAAGCTTTCTTT.

The J gene is TRBJ2-3, the V gene TRBV7-9, with 15 bases aligning to TRBD2. Trimming at V came to 5 bases and at J to 3 bases, leaving 9 bases not matched to a gene. The germline gives CDR1 SEHNR, CDR2 FQNEAQ (reference sequence). This CDR3 region has 18 residues. CDR3 protein: CASSHGLAGGPGTDTQYF. The CDR3 DNA sequence: TGTGCCAGCAGCCACGGACTAGCGGGAGGGCCTGGGACAGATACGCAGTATTTT.

The rearrangement uses TRBV7-8 and TRBJ1-2, with 7 nucleotides matching TRBD1. V lost 4 bases and J lost 6; bases outside the gene matches: 5. Per germline, CDR1 SGHVS and CDR2 FQNEAQ. CDR3 length: 13 residues. Here the CDR3 reads CASSSQGPHGYTF. The CDR3 coding sequence is TGTGCCAGCAGCTCACAGGGGCCCCATGGCTACACCTTC. Full variable domain (missing parts from reference TRBV7-8 and TRBJ1-2): GAGVSQSPRYKVAKRGQDVALRCDPISGHVSLFWYQQALGQGPEFLTYFQNEAQLDKSGLPSDRFFAERPEGSVSTLKIQRTQQEDSAVYLCASSSQGPHGYTFGSGTRLTVV.

The chain links TRBV29-1 to TRBJ2-1; D possibly matches TRBD1 or TRBD2 (5 bases each). Trimming removed 7 bases from V and 3 bases from J, with 13 bases in between. From germline, CDR1 is SQVTM and CDR2 ANQGSEA. The CDR3 has 13 amino acids. CDR3 in amino acids: CSAPGRSYNEQFF. For the CDR3, the DNA is TGCAGCGCCCCGGGACGTAGCTACAATGAGCAGTTCTTC.

Details on this clonotype: Its ends do not fully match the called genes, so a read error is possible. CDR3 in DNA: TGTGCCAGCAGCTATCAGTACAGTGAGCAGTTCTTC. It encodes CASSYQYSEQFF. The V and J genes are TRBV3-1 and TRBJ2-1; the D is unclear. The CDR3 runs 12 residues. Germline CDR1 LGHDT, CDR2 YNNKEL (reference sequence).

V usage is TRBV28 and J usage is TRBJ2-5; D may be TRBD2 (5 bases). CDR3 length: 14 amino acids. The V gene lost 6 bases and the J gene lost 3 bases, with 14 bases spanning the gap. Germline V gene sequence: CDR1 MDHEN, CDR2 SYDVKM. The CDR3: CASSPLRVEETQYF. DNA for the CDR3: TGTGCCAGCAGCCCCCTGCGGGTCGAAGAGACCCAGTACTTC. The full variable domain, with the rest looked up from reference TRBV28 and TRBJ2-5, is DVKVTQSSRYLVKRTGEKVFLECVQDMDHENMFWYRQDPGLGLRLIYFSYDVKMKEKGDIPEGYSVSREKKERFSLILESASTNQTSMYLCASSPLRVEETQYFGPGTRLLVL.

This chain uses TRBV12-3 or TRBV12-4 with TRBJ2-4; TRBD1 or TRBD2 may be the D gene (6 bases each). The CDR3 has 15 amino acids. Trimming cost V 5 bases and J 1 base, with 12 bases left between them. CDR3 DNA sequence: TGTGCCAGCAGTCCCGAGGGGGGTGCCAAAAACATTCAGTACTTC. Translating gives CASSPEGGAKNIQYF.

This chain links TRBV7-9 with TRBJ2-1; 8 nucleotides agree with TRBD1. This CDR3 region has 15 residues. Germline loops: CDR1 SEHNR, CDR2 FQNEAQ (reference sequence). With 4 bases clipped from V and 4 bases from J, the junction kept 6 bases outside the gene matches. The CDR3 sequence is CASSYRTGRYNEQFF. For the CDR3, the DNA is TGTGCCAGCAGCTATCGGACAGGGCGGTACAATGAGCAGTTCTTC.

V gene TRBV10-1 combines with J gene TRBJ2-3, with a weak D call TRBD2 (6 bases). The V gene lost 3 bases and the J gene lost 0 bases, with 16 bases spanning the gap. The CDR3 is made up of 17 amino acids. Germline values: CDR1 WNHNN, CDR2 SYGVQD (reference sequence). CDR3 sequence: CASSDPGVLQSTDTQYF. The CDR3 region has the DNA TGCGCCAGCAGTGATCCGGGAGTCCTTCAAAGCACAGATACGCAGTATTTT.

The chain has TRBV5-1 and TRBJ1-2; a possible D gene is TRBD1 (6 bases). Germline loops: CDR1 SGHRS, CDR2 YFSETQ. The length of the CDR3 is 14 residues. Trimming removed 0 bases from V and 3 bases from J, with 9 bases in between. This chain's CDR3 is CASSLGGPDYGYTF. CDR3 DNA sequence: TGCGCCAGCAGCTTGGGGGGGCCGGACTATGGCTACACCTTC.

The chain uses TRBV7-9 and TRBJ2-1; D perhaps matches TRBD1 (6 bases). The CDR3 spans 14 residues. The V and J ends lost 5 bases and 7 bases respectively, with 15 bases between them. Per the germline V gene, CDR1 is SEHNR and CDR2 is FQNEAQ (reference sequence). The CDR3 nucleotides read TGTGCCAGCAGCCAACCTCTCAGGGGAAATGAGCAGTTCTTC. It encodes CASSQPLRGNEQFF.

This chain joins TRBV2 and TRBJ2-5, with TRBD1 identical over 11 bases. The CDR3 is 15 amino acids. Losses at the gene ends were 7 bases for V and 5 bases for J; bases not matched to a gene: 9. Germline V lookup: CDR1 SNHLY, CDR2 FYNNEI. CDR3: CASTLGTGGLETQYF. The CDR3 nucleotides are TGTGCCAGCACCCTCGGGACAGGGGGGTTGGAGACCCAGTACTTC.

V is TRBV3-1 and J is TRBJ2-3; 9 bases align to TRBD2. Germline V gene sequence: CDR1 LGHDT, CDR2 YNNKEL (reference sequence). This CDR3 region has 16 residues. V lost 3 bases and J lost 0; bases outside the gene matches: 4. The CDR3 nucleotides read TGTGCCAGCAGCCAGAGGCTAGCGGGGAGCACAGATACGCAGTATTTT. Translation gives CASSQRLAGSTDTQYF.

This clonotype was counted between two and nine times. The rearrangement joins TRBV6-4 to TRBJ2-3; 12 bases align to TRBD2. CDR1 and CDR2 from the germline V gene are MRHNA and SNTAGT. V lost 0 bases and J lost 5; bases outside the gene matches: 0. The CDR3 consists of 15 residues. CDR3 coding DNA: TGTGCCAGCAGTGACTCACTAGCGGGAGGAGATACGCAGTATTTT. This translates into CASSDSLAGGDTQYF.

The rearrangement uses TRBV27 and TRBJ2-1, with TRBD2 matching over 13 bases. This CDR3 has 16 residues. Trimming cost V 1 base and J 6 bases; bases outside gene matches: 3. CDR1 is MNHEY and CDR2 is SMNVEV in the germline V gene (reference sequence). CDR3 protein: CASSLLGTSGTNEQFF. DNA for the CDR3: TGTGCCAGCAGTTTATTGGGGACTAGCGGGACCAATGAGCAGTTCTTC.

The J gene is TRBJ1-2, the V gene TRBV13; D perhaps matches TRBD1 (5 bases). The CDR3 is 15 amino acids. V was trimmed by 4 bases and J by 2 bases, leaving 14 bases between them. Germline V lookup: CDR1 PRHDT, CDR2 FYEKMQ (reference sequence). The chain's CDR3 is CASSSRGRGNYGYTF. In DNA, the CDR3 is TGTGCCAGCAGCTCCCGAGGAAGGGGCAACTATGGCTACACCTTC.